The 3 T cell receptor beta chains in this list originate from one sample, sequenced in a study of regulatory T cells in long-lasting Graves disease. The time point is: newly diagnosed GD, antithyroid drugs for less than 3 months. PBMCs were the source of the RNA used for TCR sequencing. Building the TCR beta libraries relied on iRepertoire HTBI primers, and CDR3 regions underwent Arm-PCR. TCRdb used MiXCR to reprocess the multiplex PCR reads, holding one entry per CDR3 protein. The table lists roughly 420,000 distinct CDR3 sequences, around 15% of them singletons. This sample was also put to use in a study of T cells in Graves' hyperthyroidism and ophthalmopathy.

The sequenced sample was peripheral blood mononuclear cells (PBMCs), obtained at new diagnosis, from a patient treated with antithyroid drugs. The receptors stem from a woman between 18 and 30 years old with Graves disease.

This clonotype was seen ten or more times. The CDR3 nucleotides read TGTGCCAGCACCTTAACAGGGGACGACTATGGCTACACCTTC. Protein product: CASTLTGDDYGYTF. This chain uses TRBV2 with TRBJ1-2; 7 bases agree with TRBD1. Germline trimming cut 7 bases from V and 3 bases from J; bases unmatched to any gene: 8. CDR3 length equals 14 residues. The V gene's germline CDR1 is SNHLY and CDR2 FYNNEI.

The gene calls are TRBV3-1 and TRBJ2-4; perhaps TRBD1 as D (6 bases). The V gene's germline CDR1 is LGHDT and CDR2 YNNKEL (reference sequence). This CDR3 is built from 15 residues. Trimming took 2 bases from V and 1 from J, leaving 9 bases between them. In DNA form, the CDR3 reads TGTGCCAGCAGCCAACAGGGGTTGGCCAAAAACATTCAGTACTTC. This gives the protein CASSQQGLAKNIQYF. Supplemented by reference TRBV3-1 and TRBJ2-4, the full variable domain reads DTAVSQTPKYLVTQMGNDKSIKCEQNLGHDTMYWYKQDSKKFLKIMFSYNNKELIINETVPNRFSPKSPDKAHLNLHINSLELGDSAVYFCASSQQGLAKNIQYFGAGTRLSVL.

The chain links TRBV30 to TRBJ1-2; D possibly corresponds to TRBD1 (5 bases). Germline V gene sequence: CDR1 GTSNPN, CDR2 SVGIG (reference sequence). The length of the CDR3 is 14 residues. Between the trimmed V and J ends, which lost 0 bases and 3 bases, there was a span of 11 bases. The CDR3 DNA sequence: TGTGCCTGGAGTGTACTAAGGGGTTACTATGGCTACACCTTC. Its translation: CAWSVLRGYYGYTF.